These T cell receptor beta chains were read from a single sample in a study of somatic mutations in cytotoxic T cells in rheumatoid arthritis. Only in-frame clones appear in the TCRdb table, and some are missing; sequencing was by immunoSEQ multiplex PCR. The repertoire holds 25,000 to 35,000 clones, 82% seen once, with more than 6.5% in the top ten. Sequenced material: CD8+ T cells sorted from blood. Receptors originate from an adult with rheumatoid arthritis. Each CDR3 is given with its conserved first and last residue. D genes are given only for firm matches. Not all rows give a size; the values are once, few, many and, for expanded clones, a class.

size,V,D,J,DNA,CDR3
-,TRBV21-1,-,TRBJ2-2,TGTGCCAGCAGCTGCTGGGGCCACACCGGGGAGCTGTTTTTT,CASSCWGHTGELFF
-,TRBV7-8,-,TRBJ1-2,TGTGCCAGCAGCTTAGAATGGTCGGACGTAGCTAACTATGGCTACACCTTC,CASSLEWSDVANYGYTF
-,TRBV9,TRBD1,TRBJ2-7,TGTGCCAGCAGCCCGACGGGACAGGGACGCTACGAGCAGTACTTC,CASSPTGQGRYEQYF
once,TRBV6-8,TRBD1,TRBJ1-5,TGTGCCAGCAGGGACAGGGGGCGGATAGGACAGCCCCAGCATTTT,CASRDRGRIGQPQHF
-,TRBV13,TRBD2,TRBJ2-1,TGTGCCAGCAGCCTCCGGACTAGCGGGAGATTCAGTGAGCAGTTCTTC,CASSLRTSGRFSEQFF
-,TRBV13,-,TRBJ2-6,TGTGCCAGCAGCTTAGGGAGGCTCTCTGGGGCCAACGTCCTGACTTTC,CASSLGRLSGANVLTF
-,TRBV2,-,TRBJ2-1,TGTGCCAGCAGCCTCCAGGTAGGGAACGACAATGAGCAGTTCTTC,CASSLQVGNDNEQFF
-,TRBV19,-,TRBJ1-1,TGTGCCAGTAGTATGGGACATTTGAACACTGAAGCTTTCTTT,CASSMGHLNTEAFF
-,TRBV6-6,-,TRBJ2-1,TGTGCCAGCAGACCCGGCGGGGTTAGCGCGAGGGATGAGCAGTTCTTC,CASRPGGVSARDEQFF
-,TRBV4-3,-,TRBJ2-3,TGCGCCAGCAGCCAAGCCCAGACGGGGGAGAGTCGCACAGATACGCAGTATTTT,CASSQAQTGESRTDTQYF
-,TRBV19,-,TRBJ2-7,TGTGCCAGTAGTATTGCACCAATGGCGTCCTACGAGCAGTACTTC,CASSIAPMASYEQYF
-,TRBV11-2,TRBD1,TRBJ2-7,TGTGCCAGCAGCGCGGGACAGGGCAACTACGAGCAGTACTTC,CASSAGQGNYEQYF
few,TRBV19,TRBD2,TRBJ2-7,TGTGCCAGTAGCCTTAGCGGGACTACCTACGAGCAGTACTTC,CASSLSGTTYEQYF
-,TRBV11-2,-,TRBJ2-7,TGTGCCAGCAGCCTCGCTTACGAGCAGTACTTC,CASSLAYEQYF
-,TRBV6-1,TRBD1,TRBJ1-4,TGTGCCAGCAACTTACAGGGGGCGAGCGGTGAAAAACTGTTTTTT,CASNLQGASGEKLFF
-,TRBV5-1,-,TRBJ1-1,TGCGCCAGCAGCTTCAGTGACAGGACGAACACTGAAGCTTTCTTT,CASSFSDRTNTEAFF
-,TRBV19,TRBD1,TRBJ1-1,TGTGCCAGTAGTATCGGAGGGGGCGGCACTGAAGCTTTCTTT,CASSIGGGGTEAFF
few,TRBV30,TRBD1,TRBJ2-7,TGTGCCTGGGGAAGGACAGGGAACGAGCAGTACTTC,CAWGRTGNEQYF
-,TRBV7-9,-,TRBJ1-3,TGTGCCAGCAGCGGCACGGCACGGGGGAACACCATATATTTT,CASSGTARGNTIYF
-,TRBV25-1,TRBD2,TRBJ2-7,TGTGCCAGCAGTGACCCTACCGGTAGCGGGCTCAGCTCCTACGAGCAGTACTTC,CASSDPTGSGLSSYEQYF
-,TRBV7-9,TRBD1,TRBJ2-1,TGTGCCAGCAGCTCCCGGACAGGGGGCAACAACAATGAGCAGTTCTTC,CASSSRTGGNNNEQFF
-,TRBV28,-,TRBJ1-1,TGTGCCAGCAGGCTGACTGGGCGAAAAATGAACACTGAAGCTTTCTTT,CASRLTGRKMNTEAFF
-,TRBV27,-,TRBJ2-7,TGTGCCAGCAGTTACGGCTCTATGGACGAGCAGTACTTC,CASSYGSMDEQYF
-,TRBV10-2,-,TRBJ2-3,TGCGCCAGCCGGAGGGTTATAACAGATACGCAGTATTTT,CASRRVITDTQYF
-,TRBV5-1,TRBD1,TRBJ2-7,TGCGCCAGCAGCGCAACTCCGGGACAGATCTACGAGCAGTACTTC,CASSATPGQIYEQYF
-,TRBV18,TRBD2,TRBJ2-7,TGTGCCAGCTCCAAGGGACTAGCGGGAGCATACGAGCAGTACTTC,CASSKGLAGAYEQYF
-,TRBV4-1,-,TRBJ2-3,TGCGCCAGCAGCCAAGTACCCGCTTCCGCAGATACGCAGTATTTT,CASSQVPASADTQYF
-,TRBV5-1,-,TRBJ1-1,TGCGCCAGCAGCTTGGCGGCTAACACTGAAGCTTTCTTT,CASSLAANTEAFF
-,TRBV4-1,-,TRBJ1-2,TGCGCCAGCAGCCAGGCAACGTACTATGGCTACACCTTC,CASSQATYYGYTF
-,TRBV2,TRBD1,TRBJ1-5,TGTGCCAGCAGTGTTGGGACAGGAAGAAGGGACAATCAGCCCCAGCATTTT,CASSVGTGRRDNQPQHF
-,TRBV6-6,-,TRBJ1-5,TGTGCCGGGGGGCAGCCCCAGCATTTT,CAGGQPQHF
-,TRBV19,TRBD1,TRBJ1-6,TGTGCCAGTAGCCCAGGGGGCCTAGGATCACCCCTCCACTTT,CASSPGGLGSPLHF
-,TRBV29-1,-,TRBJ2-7,TGCAGCGTTGAAGGGAGCAGGGCCTACGAGCAGTACTTC,CSVEGSRAYEQYF
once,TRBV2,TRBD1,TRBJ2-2,TGTGCCAGCAGTGCCGCCGAACCACACCGGGACAGAGCGAACACCGGGGAGCTGTTTTTT,CASSAAEPHRDRANTGELFF
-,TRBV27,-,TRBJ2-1,TGTGCCAGCAGTTTGGCGAGCTCAGACAATGAGCAGTTCTTC,CASSLASSDNEQFF
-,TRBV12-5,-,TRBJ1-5,TGTGCTAGTGGTTTCTATTTGGAAGGACGGGACAATCAGCCCCAGCATTTT,CASGFYLEGRDNQPQHF
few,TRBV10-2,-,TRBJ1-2,TGCGCCACCCGGGATAACTATGGCTACACCTTC,CATRDNYGYTF
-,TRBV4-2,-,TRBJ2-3,TGTGCCAGCAGCCACAAGCGGGTGGGGGATACGCAGTATTTT,CASSHKRVGDTQYF
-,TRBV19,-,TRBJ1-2,TGTGCCAGTAGGGTCCGGGCGGATGCATCCAACTATGGCTACACCTTC,CASRVRADASNYGYTF
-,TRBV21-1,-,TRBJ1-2,TGTGCCAGCAGCAAGTCCTATGGCTACACCTTC,CASSKSYGYTF
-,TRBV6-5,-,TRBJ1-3,TGTGCCAGCAGCAGTGGACCGAACTCTGGAAACACCATATATTTT,CASSSGPNSGNTIYF
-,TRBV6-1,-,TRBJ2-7,TGTGCCAGCAGGGGCGGACTTGAGCAGTACTTC,CASRGGLEQYF
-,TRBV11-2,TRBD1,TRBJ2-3,TGTGCCAGCAGCTTGGCTTACAGGGGTGGAACAGATACGCAGTATTTT,CASSLAYRGGTDTQYF
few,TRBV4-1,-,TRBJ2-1,TGCGCCAGCAGCCAAGGCGGCGGCCCGCCGCAGTTCTTC,CASSQGGGPPQFF
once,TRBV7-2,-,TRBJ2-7,TGTGCCAGCAGCGGATGGGACTTGGGGGCAGACGAGCAGTACTTC,CASSGWDLGADEQYF
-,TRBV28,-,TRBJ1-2,TGTGCCAGCAGTGGCCTCGGGGGGTATGGCTACACCTTC,CASSGLGGYGYTF
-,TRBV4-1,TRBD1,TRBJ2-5,TGCGCCAGCAGCCAACCCGGGACAGGGTCCGGGGAGACCCAGTACTTC,CASSQPGTGSGETQYF
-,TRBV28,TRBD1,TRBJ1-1,TGTGCCAGCGCGGACAGGGCGGGGACTGAAGCTTTCTTT,CASADRAGTEAFF
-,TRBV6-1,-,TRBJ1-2,TGTGCCAGCACTCACAGACCCGGCAGTAACTATGGCTACACCTTC,CASTHRPGSNYGYTF
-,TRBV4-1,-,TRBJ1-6,TGCGCCAGCAGCCAAGACCGCAGGGCAGGGAATTCACCCCTCCACTTT,CASSQDRRAGNSPLHF
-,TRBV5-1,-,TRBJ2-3,TGCGCCAGCAGCTTGGGACTACCACAAGATACGCAGTATTTT,CASSLGLPQDTQYF
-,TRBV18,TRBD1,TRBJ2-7,TGTGCCAGCTCACCACGGGACAGGGCCGACGAGCAGTACTTC,CASSPRDRADEQYF
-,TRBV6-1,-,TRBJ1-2,TGTGCCACCACGTACCTTCGACGGGAGGGCTACACCTTC,CATTYLRREGYTF
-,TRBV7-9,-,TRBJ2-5,TGTGCCAGCAGCTTAGTGGGGGGCAGCGAGACCCAGTACTTC,CASSLVGGSETQYF
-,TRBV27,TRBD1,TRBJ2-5,TGTGCCAGCAGTTTATCCGGGACAGGGCACGTGAAGACCCAGTACTTC,CASSLSGTGHVKTQYF
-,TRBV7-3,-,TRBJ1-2,TGTGCCAGCAGCAAGGGGGGAAACTATGGCTACACCTTC,CASSKGGNYGYTF
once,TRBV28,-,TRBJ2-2,TGTGCCAGCAGTTTGTCCCAGGAATACGGGGAGCTGTTTTTT,CASSLSQEYGELFF
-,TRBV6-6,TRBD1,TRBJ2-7,TGTGCCAGCAGTTCAACAGGGGTCTACGAGCAGTACTTC,CASSSTGVYEQYF
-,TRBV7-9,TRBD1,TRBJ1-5,TGTGCCAGCAGCCTCGGGACAGGGGGCTGGCAGCAGCCCCAGCATTTT,CASSLGTGGWQQPQHF
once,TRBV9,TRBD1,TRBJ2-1,TGTGCCAGCAGCTCCGAGGGACAGGGCGATGAGCAGTTCTTC,CASSSEGQGDEQFF